This entry is about one T cell receptor beta chain. Its antigen has not been determined. Base qualities are not recorded, but no much larger clone differs from it by a single base. TCRbeta CDR3 regions were amplified from genomic DNA using the immunoSEQ Assay, a bias-controlled multiplex PCR. The paper's processing steps were these. Within the assay, amplification of reference gene primers was used to estimate how many nucleated cells each sample contained. Sequence reads were collapsed and filtered to measure the absolute abundance of every unique TCRbeta CDR3 rearrangement. For each sample, productive Simpson clonality was calculated as the square root of Simpson's diversity index across productive rearrangements. TCRdb provides this immuneACCESS table in a form limited to in-frame rearrangements. Some clones are lacking; in checked studies, under half of them reflect an unresolved V gene, and why the rest are absent is not known. The D gene and trimming were derived from the DNA, and the V and J assignments and clone size from that table. In this sample the table shows about 82,000 clones, around 89% of which occur a single time. Roughly 1% of the sample belongs to the ten largest clones.

In the prospective study, participants were about 18 to 95 years old, resided in 25 or so geographic areas of the United States, and were enrolled through a virtual design. In the prospective study, participants were assigned to cohorts based on the clinical history participants reported in a screening survey and a study questionnaire. Mobile phlebotomists in the prospective study collected whole blood, serum and a nasopharyngeal or oropharyngeal swab from every participant. Additional blood draws and questionnaires over an approximately 2-month period could optionally be provided by prospective study participants. Before DNA extraction, prospective study blood samples were shipped either frozen or at room temperature. This sample is drawn from a study of blood T cell repertoires in COVID-19 (dated by TCRdb to 2018 to 2021). Turning to the overall study: Samples from collaborators originated in the United States, Italy and Spain and spanned both the acute and convalescent phases of COVID-19. The prospective study material was composed of cDNA or gDNA derived from T cells, B-cell-depleted T cells, or PBMCs. The dataset comprised deeply sampled blood TCRbeta repertoires from subjects exposed to, actively infected with, or recovered from COVID-19. The repertoires were made available in a free public database intended to serve as a resource for research on the immune response to SARS-CoV-2. Samples were obtained from the ongoing ImmuneRACE study (first 160 participants) and from some 1,300 subjects provided by 6 global collaborators. A de-identified subject ID, COVID-19 status, age in years and sex were almost always included in the sample metadata. Where available, HLA class I and class II types were obtained from metadata supplied by the sample provider rather than from assay-based typing.

The germline V gene gives CDR1 as LGHNA and CDR2 as YNFKEQ. After removal of 0 bases from V and 5 bases from J, the junction retains 7 bases not matched to a gene. Counted from cysteine to phenylalanine, this CDR3 has 16 amino acids. Only CDR3 DNA remains: 48 bases, in frame from the first base. What the research found in general, with its limitations: The quantity of clinical and demographic metadata differed by source and by participant and was supplied without curation.

The rearranged chain carries TRBV4-2 and TRBJ2-1; 7 middle bases align to TRBD2. The receptor comes from a woman in her forties or fifties with acute COVID-19. The sequencing sample was made of PBMCs or T cells enriched from blood (not recorded which). CDR3 region: CASSQDGSGMDNEQFF. The sequenced DNA: TGTGCCAGCAGCCAAGACGGCAGCGGGATGGACAATGAGCAGTTCTTC.